One sample yielded the 8 T cell receptor beta chains listed below, sequenced in a study of T cells in tuberculosis. Time point denoted: new active TB diagnosis, blood taken before or within 7 days of starting treatment. Assay: immunoSEQ multiplex PCR; the TCRdb copy retains only in-frame clones and omits some. Of under 35,000 clones listed, about 91% are singletons. The specimen was PBMCs, collected at tuberculosis diagnosis. The receptors were sampled from an adult with tuberculosis. Some clones in this sample may be carry-over from other donors' samples.

The chain couples TRBV6-4 to TRBJ1-2; TRBD1 matches 8 bases. Trimming removed 2 bases from V and 7 bases from J; junction bases left unmatched: 12. Germline CDR1 MRHNA, CDR2 SNTAGT. The CDR3 covers 16 residues. The CDR3 is CASSDPTRTGQPGYTF. Here the CDR3 DNA reads TGTGCCAGCAGTGACCCCACTAGGACAGGGCAGCCTGGCTACACCTTC.

J is TRBJ2-6 and V is TRBV29-1; D possibly corresponds to TRBD2 (6 bases). Trimming took 7 bases from V and 0 from J, leaving 16 bases between them. The CDR3 totals 16 residues. Germline V gene data show CDR1 as SQVTM and CDR2 as ANQGSEA. Here the CDR3 reads CSAGPIGSSGANVLTF. CDR3 nucleotide sequence: TGCAGCGCCGGACCCATCGGGAGCTCTGGGGCCAACGTCCTGACTTTC.

This chain connects TRBV19 to TRBJ2-7; 11 nucleotides agree with TRBD1. The CDR3 covers 12 residues. Trimming cost V 7 bases and J 5 bases; bases outside gene matches: 1. Per germline, CDR1 LNHDA and CDR2 SQIVND (reference sequence). Here the CDR3 DNA reads TGTGCCAGTAAGGACAGGGGGCACGAGCAGTACTTC. It translates to CASKDRGHEQYF.

The chain carries TRBV6-1 and TRBJ1-2, with D possibly matching TRBD1 (5 bases). CDR3 length: 15 amino acids. Per the germline V gene, CDR1 is MNHNS and CDR2 is SASEGT. V gave up 0 bases and J gave up 8 bases, with 16 bases separating them. CDR3 sequence (DNA): TGTGCCAGCAGTGAAGCGGGGGGAGTAAAAAACGGCTACACCTTC. As protein: CASSEAGGVKNGYTF.

This clone was counted a few times. The J gene is TRBJ1-5, the V gene TRBV4-2; TRBD1 might be the D (5 bases). The CDR3 consists of 14 residues. The germline CDR1 and CDR2 sequences are LGHNA and YNFKEQ. V was cut by 0 bases and J by 4 bases, with 7 bases left in between. CDR3 nucleotides: TGTGCCAGCAGCCAAGAGACAGAAAATCAGCCCCAGCATTTT. Its translation: CASSQETENQPQHF.

The chain couples TRBV4-2 to TRBJ1-4; D gene ambiguous. The V end lost 3 bases, the J end lost 6 bases, and 17 bases lay between the germline ends. This CDR3 comprises 16 residues. Germline loops: CDR1 LGHNA, CDR2 YNFKEQ. This chain's CDR3 is CASSHSMRRSDEKLFF. CDR3 DNA sequence: TGTGCCAGCAGCCACTCAATGAGGCGATCGGATGAAAAACTGTTTTTT.

This chain joins TRBV30 and TRBJ1-3; 7 positions match TRBD1. The V gene end was trimmed by 5 bases and the J gene end by 4 bases; junction bases not matched to a gene: 5. CDR1 is GTSNPN and CDR2 is SVGIG in the germline V gene (reference sequence). The CDR3 runs 13 residues. This chain's CDR3 is CAWRQGSGNTIYF. CDR3 sequence (DNA): TGTGCCTGGCGACAGGGATCCGGAAACACCATATATTTT.

The chain employs TRBV5-1 and TRBJ1-1, with 10 nucleotides matching TRBD1. Trimming at V came to 2 bases and at J to 1 base, leaving 5 bases not matched to a gene. CDR3 size: 16 residues. Germline CDR1 SGHRS, CDR2 YFSETQ. This chain's CDR3 is CASSLRTGGGNTEAFF. The CDR3 region has the DNA TGCGCCAGCAGCTTAAGGACAGGGGGTGGGAACACTGAAGCTTTCTTT.